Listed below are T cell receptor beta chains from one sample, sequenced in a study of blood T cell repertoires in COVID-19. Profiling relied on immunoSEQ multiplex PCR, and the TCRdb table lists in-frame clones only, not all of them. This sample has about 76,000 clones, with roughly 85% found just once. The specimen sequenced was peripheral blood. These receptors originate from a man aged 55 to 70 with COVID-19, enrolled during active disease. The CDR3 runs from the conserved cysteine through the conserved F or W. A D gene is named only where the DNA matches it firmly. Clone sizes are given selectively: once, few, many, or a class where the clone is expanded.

DNA: TGTGCCAGTAGTATATTTAAGGGACAGGACCAAGAGACCCAGTACTTC; CDR3: CASSIFKGQDQETQYF; J: TRBJ2-5; size: NA; V: TRBV19; D: TRBD1
DNA: TGTGCCAGCAGCAGGACAGGGGGCAGCGGGGAGCTGTTTTTT; CDR3: CASSRTGGSGELFF; J: TRBJ2-2; size: NA; V: TRBV5-4; D: TRBD1
DNA: TGCGCCAGCAGGAGGGGGACGGACACTGAAGCTTTCTTT; CDR3: CASRRGTDTEAFF; J: TRBJ1-1; size: NA; V: TRBV10-1; D: NA
DNA: TGTGCCAGCAGCTTAGAGACTACAGGGGCTCTGTTTTTT; CDR3: CASSLETTGALFF; J: TRBJ1-4; size: NA; V: TRBV13; D: TRBD1
DNA: TGTGCCAGCAGCTTATCGGAGGAGACCCAGTACTTC; CDR3: CASSLSEETQYF; J: TRBJ2-5; size: NA; V: TRBV11-2; D: NA
DNA: TGTGCCAGCAGCCCCAGGGTGAATTCACCCCTCCACTTT; CDR3: CASSPRVNSPLHF; J: TRBJ1-6; size: NA; V: TRBV5-6; D: NA
DNA: TGTGCCAGCAGCCCGGGACAGAACACCGGGGAGCTGTTTTTT; CDR3: CASSPGQNTGELFF; J: TRBJ2-2; size: NA; V: TRBV7-9; D: NA
DNA: TGTGCCACCAGCCGGGACAGATACAATGAGCAGTTCTTC; CDR3: CATSRDRYNEQFF; J: TRBJ2-1; size: NA; V: TRBV24-1; D: TRBD1
DNA: TGTGCCAGCCAAGGGACAGGGAACTATGGCTACACCTTC; CDR3: CASQGTGNYGYTF; J: TRBJ1-2; size: NA; V: TRBV3-1/TRBV3-2; D: TRBD1
DNA: TGTGCCAGCAGCTCCTGGACGGGGTCCTACGAGCAGTACTTC; CDR3: CASSSWTGSYEQYF; J: TRBJ2-7; size: NA; V: TRBV5-5; D: NA
DNA: TGTGCCAGCAGCCTGGGACCGACCGGGGGCAATCAGCCCCAGCATTTT; CDR3: CASSLGPTGGNQPQHF; J: TRBJ1-5; size: NA; V: TRBV5-6; D: NA
DNA: TGTGCCAGTCGGACTGAAGATACGCAGTATTTT; CDR3: CASRTEDTQYF; J: TRBJ2-3; size: NA; V: TRBV10-3; D: NA
DNA: TGTGCCAGCAGCCAGAAAAGGGGACTAGCGGGAGAGGTAGATACGCAGTATTTT; CDR3: CASSQKRGLAGEVDTQYF; J: TRBJ2-3; size: NA; V: TRBV3-1/TRBV3-2; D: TRBD2
DNA: TGTGCCAGCAGCCCCCAGGAAGAGCCCTACAATGAGCAGTTCTTC; CDR3: CASSPQEEPYNEQFF; J: TRBJ2-1; size: once; V: TRBV11-1; D: NA
DNA: TGTGCCAGTAGGGGCTTAACGGGAGCTGACACCGGGGAGCTGTTTTTT; CDR3: CASRGLTGADTGELFF; J: TRBJ2-2; size: NA; V: TRBV19; D: NA
DNA: TGTGCCAGCAGCCAGCCAGACTTAGCGCAACGCAATGAGCAGTTCTTC; CDR3: CASSQPDLAQRNEQFF; J: TRBJ2-1; size: NA; V: TRBV3-1/TRBV3-2; D: NA
DNA: TGTGCCAGTAGTCCGCGACAGGGGACTACAGATACGCAGTATTTT; CDR3: CASSPRQGTTDTQYF; J: TRBJ2-3; size: NA; V: TRBV19; D: TRBD1
DNA: TGTGCCAGCAGCTTTGGACAGAAAGGATCCTATGGCTACACCTTC; CDR3: CASSFGQKGSYGYTF; J: TRBJ1-2; size: NA; V: TRBV7-9; D: NA
DNA: TGTGCCAGCAGTTTGGGCGAATCACCCCTCCACTTT; CDR3: CASSLGESPLHF; J: TRBJ1-6; size: NA; V: TRBV12-3/TRBV12-4; D: NA
DNA: TGTGCCAGCAGCTCGGGACAGGGTTTTAGTTTAACTGAAGCTTTCTTT; CDR3: CASSSGQGFSLTEAFF; J: TRBJ1-1; size: NA; V: TRBV11-2; D: TRBD1
DNA: TGTGCCAGCAGCTTTGAGAGCGGGAGGGCCTGGGGGCAGTTCTTC; CDR3: CASSFESGRAWGQFF; J: TRBJ2-1; size: NA; V: TRBV13; D: TRBD2